This T cell receptor beta chain was obtained from a study of T cell responses to AZD1222 COVID-19 vaccine (dated by TCRdb to about 2021). Describing the broader study: Because spike-specific TCR depth and breadth did not differ between the two schedules, AZD1222 recipients who got a second dose at roughly 4 weeks were pooled with those who got a second dose at roughly 12 weeks. Trial participants were enrolled by age into 18-55, 56-69 and 70-plus year subgroups, with roughly 150, 30 and 60 TCR-sequenced participants respectively. A total of 233 trial participants underwent TCR sequencing, of whom some 210 received two doses of AZD1222 and approximately 25 received two doses of the MenACWY control vaccine. What the research found in general, with its limitations: Participants were mostly white British, with more females than males. The authors suggested clonal diversity may have been underestimated. Because no day 14 peak-response samples were available, repertoires were characterized only after the peak T cell response. After two AZD1222 doses, both the breadth and the depth of spike-specific TCRs were significantly higher than at day 0 and than in MenACWY recipients. The whole spike protein was spanned by vaccine-associated CD4 TCRs, and dominant responses were seen in regions 160-218 and 743-854. Conclusions about previously exposed vaccinees were limited because only a handful of AZD1222 recipients were SARS-CoV-2 seropositive at baseline. The 56-69-year group was small, and its depth increase did not reach significance, likely because of low power. Nearly half of unique spike-specific TCRs reportedly recognized epitopes outside regions mutated in the B.1.351 and B.1.1.7 variants.

A note on this clone: Which antigen it targets is not known. One end of the junction varies from germline; a read error may be responsible.

The CDR3 regions of human TCRbeta chains were analyzed by immunosequencing. The study's own analysis went as follows. Repertoire TCRs were checked for matches against a reference library of SARS-CoV-2-specific TCRs that had been generated using the MIRA antigen-specificity platform. Breadth meant the fraction of unique TCRs that were SARS-CoV-2-associated, whereas depth meant the fraction of total T cells that were SARS-CoV-2-associated. Using the MIRA data, each spike-specific TCR was assigned both to the spike region to which the TCR was reactive and to a CD4 or CD8 class. Log10-transformed breadth and depth values were compared by one-way ANOVA with Sidak's multiple comparisons tests. TCRdb carries this immuneACCESS record with in-frame sequences only. Its versions omit some clonotypes, under half of them owing to an unresolved V gene in the studies checked, with the rest unexplained. For V, J and clone size, that table is used; D and trimming come from the DNA. The sample contains more than 95,000 clones, about 87% of them found a single time. The top ten clonotypes cover 20% to 25% of the sample.

CDR1 LGHDT and CDR2 YNNKEL are derived from the germline V gene (reference sequence). CDR3 length: 14 amino acids, cysteine to phenylalanine. The only DNA kept is the CDR3, 42 bases in frame from the first base. What the time point label conveys for this sample: baseline before first vaccination. Vaccinee samples were obtained from the UK trials COV001 and COV002, which included a single-blind randomized controlled phase 2/3 trial of AZD1222 (ChAdOx1 nCoV-19) in healthy adults. For TCRbeta chain sequencing, PBMC samples were collected from trial participants at day 0 and at day 28 after the second dose.

The source was peripheral blood, collected on day 0 of AZD1222 vaccination. The receptor was isolated from an adult in good health. The chain uses TRBV3-1 (or the pseudogene TRBV3-2) and TRBJ1-2, with the D gene too uncertain to name. Read as DNA, the sequence is TGTGCCCGCAGCCTCTCCGCCGACGGCGGGGGCTACACCTTC. Translated, it gives CARSLSADGGGYTF.